Listed below are T cell receptor beta chains from one sample, sequenced in a study of cytomegalovirus exposure and HLA in healthy donors. The protocol was immunoSEQ multiplex PCR, while the TCRdb copy is restricted to in-frame clones and leaves out a portion. The table has around 120,000 clones, 74% seen once. What was sequenced was PBMCs. These receptors all come from a man aged 45 to 65 in good health and CMV-seropositive. Each CDR3 is given with its conserved first and last residue. D genes are given only for firm matches. Size is stated for part of the rows, as once, few or many counts, or as a class when the clone is expanded.

d_call j_call clone_size v_call cdr3_aa cdr3_nt
TRBD1 TRBJ1-1 - TRBV4-1 CASSQEGGGDRVTSKAFF TGCGCCAGCAGCCAAGAGGGAGGTGGGGACAGGGTGACTTCAAAAGCTTTCTTT
TRBD1 TRBJ1-4 once TRBV6-6 CASSMGQTNEKLFF TGTGCCAGCAGTATGGGACAGACTAATGAAAAACTGTTTTTT
TRBD1 TRBJ1-4 - TRBV7-9 CASSQGGQGHRNEKLFF TGTGCCAGCAGCCAAGGGGGACAGGGGCACCGAAATGAAAAACTGTTTTTT
- TRBJ1-1 - TRBV6-6 CASSYSRTEAFF TGTGCCAGCAGTTACTCGAGAACTGAAGCTTTCTTT
TRBD1 TRBJ1-4 - TRBV4-1 CASSPGQINEKLFF TGCGCCAGCAGCCCGGGACAGATTAATGAAAAACTGTTTTTT
- TRBJ1-1 - TRBV29-1 CSGRRGLGGWNTEAFF TGCAGCGGGAGGAGAGGGTTAGGGGGTTGGAACACTGAAGCTTTCTTT
TRBD2 TRBJ2-1 - TRBV5-1 CASSRTSGREYNEQFF TGCGCCAGCAGCAGAACTAGCGGGAGGGAGTACAATGAGCAGTTCTTC
TRBD2 TRBJ2-7 - TRBV5-4 CASRELAGDYEQYF TGTGCCAGCAGGGAACTAGCGGGGGACTACGAGCAGTACTTC
TRBD1 TRBJ1-2 - TRBV5-8 CASSRDRLLYGYTF TGTGCCAGCAGCAGGGACAGGTTGCTCTATGGCTACACCTTC
TRBD1 TRBJ2-3 - TRBV18 CASSARQGSTDTQYF TGTGCCAGCTCAGCCCGACAGGGGAGCACAGATACGCAGTATTTT
TRBD1 TRBJ1-1 few TRBV5-1 CASSASGTGRTEAFF TGCGCCAGCAGCGCCTCCGGGACAGGGAGAACTGAAGCTTTCTTT
- TRBJ2-4 - TRBV9 CASSPTVAKNIQYF TGTGCCAGCAGCCCGACAGTAGCCAAAAACATTCAGTACTTC
- TRBJ2-7 once TRBV5-1 CASSLQPGPTYEQYF TGCGCCAGCAGCTTGCAGCCAGGTCCAACCTACGAGCAGTACTTC
TRBD2 TRBJ2-1 - TRBV7-6 CASSGPGLVSWEQFF TGTGCCAGCAGCGGCCCGGGACTAGTTTCGTGGGAGCAGTTCTTC
- TRBJ1-6 - TRBV2 CASRETGTTASPLHF TGTGCCAGCAGGGAAACCGGGACTACCGCTTCACCCCTCCACTTT
- TRBJ1-5 - TRBV7-2 CASSWSGRGNQPQHF TGTGCCAGCAGCTGGTCAGGTCGCGGCAATCAGCCCCAGCATTTT
TRBD2 TRBJ2-7 few TRBV5-4 CASSRTSGGISYEQYF TGTGCCAGCAGCAGGACTAGCGGGGGGATCTCCTACGAGCAGTACTTC
TRBD2 TRBJ2-7 - TRBV5-6 CASSLWLAGAGEQYF TGTGCCAGCAGCTTGTGGCTAGCGGGGGCGGGGGAGCAGTACTTC
TRBD2 TRBJ2-1 - TRBV29-1 CSVPAGLAGGPVKDNEQFF TGCAGCGTCCCTGCCGGGCTAGCGGGGGGGCCCGTCAAAGACAATGAGCAGTTCTTC
TRBD2 TRBJ2-5 - TRBV2 CASSRLAGGHETQYF TGTGCCAGCAGCCGACTAGCGGGGGGCCATGAGACCCAGTACTTC